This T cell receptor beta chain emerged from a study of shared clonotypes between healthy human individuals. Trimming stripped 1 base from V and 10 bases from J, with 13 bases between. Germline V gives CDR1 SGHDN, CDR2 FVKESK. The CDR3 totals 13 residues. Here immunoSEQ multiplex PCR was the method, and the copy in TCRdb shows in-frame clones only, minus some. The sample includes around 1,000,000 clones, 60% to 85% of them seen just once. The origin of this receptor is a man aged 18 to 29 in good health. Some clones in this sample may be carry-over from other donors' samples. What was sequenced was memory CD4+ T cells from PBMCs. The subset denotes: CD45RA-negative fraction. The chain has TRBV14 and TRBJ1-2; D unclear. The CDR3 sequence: CASSQVGIADYTF. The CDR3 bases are TGTGCCAGCAGCCAAGTAGGTATCGCCGACTACACCTTC.